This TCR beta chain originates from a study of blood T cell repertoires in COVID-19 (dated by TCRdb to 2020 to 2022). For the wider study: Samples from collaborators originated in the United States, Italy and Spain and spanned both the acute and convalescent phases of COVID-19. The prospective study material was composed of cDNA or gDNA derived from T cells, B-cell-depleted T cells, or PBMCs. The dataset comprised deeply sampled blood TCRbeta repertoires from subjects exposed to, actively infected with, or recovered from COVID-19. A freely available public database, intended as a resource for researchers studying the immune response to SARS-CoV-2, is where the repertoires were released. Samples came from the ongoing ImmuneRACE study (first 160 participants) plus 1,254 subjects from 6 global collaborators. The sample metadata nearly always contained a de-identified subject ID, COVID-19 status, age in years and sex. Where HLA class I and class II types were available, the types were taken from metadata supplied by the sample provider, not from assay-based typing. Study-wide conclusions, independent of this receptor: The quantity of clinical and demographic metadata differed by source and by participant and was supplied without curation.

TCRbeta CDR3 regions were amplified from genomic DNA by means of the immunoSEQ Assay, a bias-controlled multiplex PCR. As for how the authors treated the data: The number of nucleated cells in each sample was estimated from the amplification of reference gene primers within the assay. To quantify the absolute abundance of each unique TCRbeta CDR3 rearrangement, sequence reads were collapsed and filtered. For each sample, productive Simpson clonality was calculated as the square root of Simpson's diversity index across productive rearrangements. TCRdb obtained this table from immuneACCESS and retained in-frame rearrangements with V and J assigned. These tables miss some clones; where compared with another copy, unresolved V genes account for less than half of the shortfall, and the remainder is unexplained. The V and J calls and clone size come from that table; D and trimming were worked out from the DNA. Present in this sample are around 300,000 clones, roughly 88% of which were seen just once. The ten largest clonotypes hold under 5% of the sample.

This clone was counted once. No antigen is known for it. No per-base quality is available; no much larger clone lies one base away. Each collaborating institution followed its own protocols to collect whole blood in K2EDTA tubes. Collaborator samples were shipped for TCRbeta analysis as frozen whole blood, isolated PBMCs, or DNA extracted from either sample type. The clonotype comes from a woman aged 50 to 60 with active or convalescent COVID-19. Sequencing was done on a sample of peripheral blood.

The DNA reads TGTGCCAGCTCACCAGCGAGGGCTCTGGCGTCTAACTATGGCTACACCTTC. Its translation reads: CASSPARALASNYGYTF. The chain is encoded by TRBV18 joined to TRBJ1-2; there is no confident call for the D gene. Spanning cysteine to phenylalanine, the CDR3 consists of 17 amino acids. The read is trimmed to its CDR3 DNA, 51 bases read in frame from base 1. Reading the germline V gene gives CDR1 KGHSH and CDR2 LQKENI. V loses 2 bases of germline sequence and J loses 0 bases, and the interval between the two ends is 16 bases. Outside the CDR3, residues come from the reference TRBV18 and TRBJ1-2 proteins, so the full variable domain is: NAGVMQNPRHLVRRRGQEARLRCSPMKGHSHVYWYRQLPEEGLKFMVYLQKENIIDESGMPKERFSAEFPKEGPSILRIQQVVRGDSAAYFCASSPARALASNYGYTFGSGTRLTVV.